Listed here is a single TCR beta chain. Per the germline V gene, CDR1 is KGHSH and CDR2 is LQKENI. Trimming took 3 bases from V and 4 from J, leaving 10 bases between them. The length of the CDR3 is 14 residues. The data stem from a study of blood T cell repertoires in COVID-19. Turning to the study itself: Researchers got acute and convalescent COVID-19 samples from the United States, Italy and Spain. PBMCs, B-cell-depleted T cells, or T cells were the source of the cDNA or gDNA that made up the material.

In the authors' workflow: Reference gene primers were amplified, and this amplification served to estimate nucleated cell counts. Sequenced by immunoSEQ multiplex PCR; TCRdb stores in-frame clones only, minus some. V, J and clone size reflect that table, while D and trimming were determined from the DNA. The table includes about 140,000 clones, 85% detected once. Material: peripheral blood. The chain couples TRBV18 to TRBJ1-5; no clear D. The receptor was derived from a man aged 45-65 years with acute or convalescent COVID-19. The CDR3 loop is CASSPEAGNQPQHF. The CDR3, as DNA: TGTGCCAGCTCACCGGAGGCGGGAAATCAGCCCCAGCATTTT.